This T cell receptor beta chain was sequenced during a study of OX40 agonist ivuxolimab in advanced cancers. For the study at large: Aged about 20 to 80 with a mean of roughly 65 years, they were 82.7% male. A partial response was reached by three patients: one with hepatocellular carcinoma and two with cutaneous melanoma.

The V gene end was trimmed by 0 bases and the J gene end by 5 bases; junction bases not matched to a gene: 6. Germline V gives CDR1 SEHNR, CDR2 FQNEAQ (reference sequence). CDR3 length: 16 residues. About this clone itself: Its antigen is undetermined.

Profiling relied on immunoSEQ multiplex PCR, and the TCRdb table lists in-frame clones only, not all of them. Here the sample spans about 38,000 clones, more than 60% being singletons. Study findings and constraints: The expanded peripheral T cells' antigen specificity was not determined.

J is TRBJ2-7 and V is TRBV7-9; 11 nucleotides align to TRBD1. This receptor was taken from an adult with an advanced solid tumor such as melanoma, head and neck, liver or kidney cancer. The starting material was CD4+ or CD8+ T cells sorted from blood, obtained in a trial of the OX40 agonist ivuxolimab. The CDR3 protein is CASSLAGPGQGDEQYF. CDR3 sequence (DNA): TGTGCCAGCAGCTTAGCGGGGCCGGGACAGGGGGACGAGCAGTACTTC.